A selection of T cell receptor beta chains follows, all from one sample in a study of blood T cell repertoires in COVID-19. TCRdb's copy holds only in-frame clones and misses some; the assay was immunoSEQ multiplex PCR. The sample lists about 27,000 clones; roughly 70% were seen once. Sample: peripheral blood. These receptors were taken from a man aged 55 to 70 with active or convalescent COVID-19. Both conserved end residues are part of each CDR3. Clone sizes are given selectively: once, few, many, or a class where the clone is expanded.

TRBJ1-1,TRBV6-2/TRBV6-3,.,CASSNFQGARVTEAFF
TRBJ1-1,TRBV13,.,CASSLGTRDFGTEAFF
TRBJ2-7,TRBV6-5,.,CASRPPGLAYEQYF
TRBJ1-1,TRBV6-5,.,CASSYSTGTTNTEAFF
TRBJ1-2,TRBV14,once,CASSRDRGNYGYTF
TRBJ1-3,TRBV13,.,CASSFYSSGASF
TRBJ2-2,TRBV14,.,CASSPLGRENTGELFF
TRBJ2-7,TRBV12-5,few,CASGLALTWDRGYEQYF
TRBJ2-7,TRBV11-2,.,CASSLGASSNYEQYF
TRBJ2-7,TRBV18,.,CASSSGTGASEQYF
TRBJ1-2,TRBV9,few,CASSVAQGGGYTF
TRBJ1-1,TRBV29-1,.,CSVGRGTEAFF
TRBJ2-7,TRBV5-1,.,CASSGGTASYEQYF
TRBJ1-1,TRBV7-8,.,CASTRRGDRGLVNTEAFF
TRBJ2-1,TRBV7-9,.,CASKSKRGALGEQFF
TRBJ1-2,TRBV19,.,CASSMPDRPYYGYTF
TRBJ2-1,TRBV18,few,CASSRLAGEQFF
TRBJ2-7,TRBV27,.,CASRPGTSPYEQYF
TRBJ2-7,TRBV5-1,.,CASSLGDRGYEQYF
TRBJ1-2,TRBV5-4,.,CASSQRQQNYGYTF
TRBJ1-2,TRBV11-2,.,CASSLVPGGMDYGYTF
TRBJ1-1,TRBV18,.,CASSPLGSEAFF
TRBJ1-1,TRBV7-8,.,CASSLARISEAFF
TRBJ2-5,TRBV23-1,.,CASSALIWRQETQYF
TRBJ2-7,TRBV2,.,CASSERGQGFGKQYF
TRBJ2-5,TRBV5-1,.,CASRGTGNGFETQYF
TRBJ1-2,TRBV19,once,CASSSLYANYGYTF
TRBJ2-7,TRBV10-3,.,CAISESWRDSSNNPPYEQYF
TRBJ1-2,TRBV6-5,once,CASRAQYGQHYGYTF
TRBJ2-5,TRBV2,.,CASSRLSFTGSQETQYF
TRBJ2-7,TRBV27,once,CASSIGLGRSYEQYF
TRBJ1-5,TRBV2,once,CASTGTGDSGPQHF
TRBJ1-1,TRBV5-8,.,CASSRQGGNTEAFF
TRBJ1-2,TRBV14,.,CASSPTGQNYGYTF
TRBJ2-7,TRBV7-2,.,CASSLRAEGRNEQYF
TRBJ2-7,TRBV28,.,CASSGTSPITYEQYF
TRBJ2-7,TRBV29-1,.,CSVEWGGVPYF
TRBJ2-7,TRBV5-1,.,CASSSGRLAGGGEQYF
TRBJ2-7,TRBV11-1,.,CTSSSAGTGESYEQYF
TRBJ1-2,TRBV5-6,.,CASSSKTGVLYGYTF
TRBJ1-1,TRBV27,once,CASSLKQGLTEAFF
TRBJ2-3,TRBV6-5,few,CASHPSWSDTQYF
TRBJ2-5,TRBV5-1,.,CASSEQQETQYF
TRBJ1-6,TRBV3-1/TRBV3-2,once,CASSQDRATYNSPLHF
TRBJ1-1,TRBV10-3,.,CATLPGQGFTEAFF
TRBJ2-5,TRBV5-1,.,CASSLKDRQETQYF
TRBJ2-5,TRBV6-6,.,CASSRTSGRIVETQYF
TRBJ1-5,TRBV9,.,CASSVGRGWDSNQPQHF
TRBJ2-7,TRBV27,.,CASRPWRGPVYF
TRBJ1-1,TRBV10-1,.,CASSGGTGVRGNTEAFF
TRBJ1-2,TRBV13,.,CASSLFRDTANYGYTF